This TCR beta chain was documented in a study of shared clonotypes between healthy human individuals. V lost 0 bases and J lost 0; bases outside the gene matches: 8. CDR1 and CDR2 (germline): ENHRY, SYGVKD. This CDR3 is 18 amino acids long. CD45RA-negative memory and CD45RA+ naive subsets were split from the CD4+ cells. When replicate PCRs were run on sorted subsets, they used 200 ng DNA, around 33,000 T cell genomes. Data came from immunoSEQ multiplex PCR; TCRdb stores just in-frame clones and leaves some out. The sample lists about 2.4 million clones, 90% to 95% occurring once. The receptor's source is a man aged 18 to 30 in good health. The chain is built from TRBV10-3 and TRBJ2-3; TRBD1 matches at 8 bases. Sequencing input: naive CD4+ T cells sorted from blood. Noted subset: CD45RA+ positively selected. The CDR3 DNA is TGTGCCATCAGTGAGTCGTCAGGGGGCTTCGTTAGCACAGATACGCAGTATTTT. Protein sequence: CAISESSGGFVSTDTQYF.